The subject of this entry is one TCR beta chain. The target antigen is unknown. The repertoire was sequenced with immunoSEQ multiplex PCR; TCRdb's copy has only in-frame clones and lacks some. The sample holds roughly 2.4 million clones, approximately 96% seen once. The CDR3 consists of 12 residues. Trimming cost V 4 bases and J 8 bases, with 10 bases left between them. CDR1 SGHRS and CDR2 YFSETQ come from the germline V gene. The sample is drawn from a study of shared clonotypes between healthy human individuals. General study findings and limits: Shared across a few donors were approximately 5% of the naive CD4 clonotypes.

V is TRBV5-1 and J is TRBJ2-1; D not certain. The receptor was derived from a man aged 18 to 29 in good health. The sequencing sample was made of naive CD4+ T cells sorted from blood. Stated subset: CD45RA+ positively selected. The CDR3 reads CASSPERDEQFF. CDR3 nucleotides: TGCGCCAGCAGCCCCGAGAGAGATGAGCAGTTCTTC.